This T cell receptor (beta chain) was captured in a study of blood T cell repertoires in COVID-19. Across the study: Sites in the United States, Italy and Spain provided acute and convalescent COVID-19 samples.

CDR3 length: 14 amino acids. J lost 2 bases, V lost 5 bases, and 5 bases had no gene match. Looked up from germline, CDR1 is KGHSH and CDR2 is LQKENI. Original processing notes: Amplification from reference gene primers served as the basis for estimated nucleated cell counts. Clones were sequenced by immunoSEQ multiplex PCR, and TCRdb holds only the in-frame ones, with some missing. V, J and clone size are those of that table, while D and trimming were read from the DNA. This table holds around 190,000 clones, 88% found once. The V and J genes are TRBV18 and TRBJ1-1, with 7 bases that match TRBD1. The sequence was obtained from a man aged 18 to 30 with active or convalescent COVID-19. The sequenced sample consisted of peripheral blood. CDR3 nucleotide sequence: TGTGCCAGCTCATGGGACAGTCGAAACACTGAAGCTTTCTTT. Translation: CASSWDSRNTEAFF.